This TCR beta chain appears in the sequencing data of a study of T cell responses to AZD1222 COVID-19 vaccine. Generated by immunoSEQ multiplex PCR, the TCRdb table keeps only in-frame clones and is missing some. The table records under 200,000 clones, over 80% of them present only once. V was pared by 10 bases and J by 3 bases, with 10 bases of the junction left unmatched. Per the germline V gene, CDR1 is MDHEN and CDR2 is SYDVKM. There are 15 residues in the CDR3. This clone appeared once. V gene TRBV28 combines with J gene TRBJ2-2; TRBD1 agrees at 8 bases. The clonotype comes from an adult in good health. Source: peripheral blood, taken on day 0 of AZD1222 vaccination. The CDR3 nucleotides are TGTGCCACCAACGGAGGACAGGGCTACACCGGGGAGCTGTTTTTT. As protein: CATNGGQGYTGELFF.